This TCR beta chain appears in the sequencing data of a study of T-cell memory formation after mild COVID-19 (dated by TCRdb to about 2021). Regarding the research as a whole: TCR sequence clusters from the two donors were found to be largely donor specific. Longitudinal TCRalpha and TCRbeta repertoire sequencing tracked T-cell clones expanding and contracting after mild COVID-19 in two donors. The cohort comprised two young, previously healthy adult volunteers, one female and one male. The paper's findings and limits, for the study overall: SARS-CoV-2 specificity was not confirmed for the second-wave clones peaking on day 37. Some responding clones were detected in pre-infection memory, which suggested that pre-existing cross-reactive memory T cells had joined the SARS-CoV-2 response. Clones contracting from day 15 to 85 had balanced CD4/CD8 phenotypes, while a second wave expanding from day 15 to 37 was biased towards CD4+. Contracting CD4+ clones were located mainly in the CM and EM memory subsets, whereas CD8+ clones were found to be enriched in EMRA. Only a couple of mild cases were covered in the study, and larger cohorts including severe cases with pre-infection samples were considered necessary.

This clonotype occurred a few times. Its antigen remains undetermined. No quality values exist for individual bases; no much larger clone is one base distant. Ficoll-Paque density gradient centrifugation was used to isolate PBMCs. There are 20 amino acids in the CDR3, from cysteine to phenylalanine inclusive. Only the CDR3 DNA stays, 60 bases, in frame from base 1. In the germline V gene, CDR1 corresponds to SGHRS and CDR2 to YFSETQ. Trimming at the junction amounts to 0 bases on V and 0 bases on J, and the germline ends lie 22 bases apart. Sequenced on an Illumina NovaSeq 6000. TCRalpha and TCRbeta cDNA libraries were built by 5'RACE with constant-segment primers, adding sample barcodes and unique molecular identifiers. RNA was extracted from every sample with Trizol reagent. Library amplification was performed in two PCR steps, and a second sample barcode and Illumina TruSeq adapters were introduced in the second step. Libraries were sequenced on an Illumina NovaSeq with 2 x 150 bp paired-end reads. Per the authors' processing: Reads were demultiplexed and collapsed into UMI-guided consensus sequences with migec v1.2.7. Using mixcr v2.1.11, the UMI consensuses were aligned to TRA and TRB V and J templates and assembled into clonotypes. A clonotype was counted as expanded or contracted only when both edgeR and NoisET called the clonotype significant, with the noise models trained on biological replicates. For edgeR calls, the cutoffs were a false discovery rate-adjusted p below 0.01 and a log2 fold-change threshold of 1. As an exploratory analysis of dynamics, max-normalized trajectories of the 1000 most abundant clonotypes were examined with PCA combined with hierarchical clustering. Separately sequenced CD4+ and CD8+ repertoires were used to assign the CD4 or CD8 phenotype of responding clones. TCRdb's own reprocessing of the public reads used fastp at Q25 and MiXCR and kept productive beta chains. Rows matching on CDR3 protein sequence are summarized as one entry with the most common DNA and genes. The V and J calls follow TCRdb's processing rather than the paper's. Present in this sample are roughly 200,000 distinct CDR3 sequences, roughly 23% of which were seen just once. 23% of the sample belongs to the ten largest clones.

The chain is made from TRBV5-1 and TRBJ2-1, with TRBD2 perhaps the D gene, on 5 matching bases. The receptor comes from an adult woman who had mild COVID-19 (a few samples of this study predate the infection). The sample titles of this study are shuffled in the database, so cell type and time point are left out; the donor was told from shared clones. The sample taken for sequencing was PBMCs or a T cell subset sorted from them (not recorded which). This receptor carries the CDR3 CASSLATRAERTSSYNEQFF. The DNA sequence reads TGCGCCAGCAGCTTGGCCACTCGGGCCGAGCGTACTAGCTCCTACAATGAGCAGTTCTTC.